This T cell receptor (beta chain) was identified during a study of T cells in Graves' hyperthyroidism and ophthalmopathy. Researchers amplified the TCR beta CDR3 regions from RNA transcripts. The HTBI primer set was used in a first-round RT-PCR of the TCR CDR3. Via MiXCR, TCRdb re-called the multiplex PCR reads, giving one row per CDR3 protein. The sample lists about 690,000 distinct CDR3 sequences, roughly 17% occurring once. Germline-derived CDR1 and CDR2 are DFQATT and SNEGSKA (reference sequence). Trimming stripped 1 base from V and 0 bases from J, with 10 bases between. The CDR3 runs to 15 residues. Diagnosis of hyperthyroidism was new in patients aged 18 to 65, and its duration was under 2 months.

The source is a middle-aged man with Graves' hyperthyroidism. The gene calls are TRBV20-1 and TRBJ1-3; D perhaps matches TRBD1 (5 bases). What was sequenced was blood. This chain's CDR3 is CSARAKDISGNTIYF. In DNA, the CDR3 is TGCAGTGCTAGAGCTAAGGACATCTCTGGAAACACCATATATTTT.